This T cell receptor (beta chain) was captured by sequencing in a study of cytomegalovirus exposure and HLA in healthy donors. Researchers ran the PCR with 60 Vbeta and 13 Jbeta primers. TCRdb's copy holds only in-frame clones and misses some; the assay was immunoSEQ multiplex PCR. This table has approximately 130,000 clones, more than 80% appearing once. Germline CDR1 MNHNS, CDR2 SASEGT. The CDR3 extends over 12 amino acids. Trimming removed 10 bases from V and 0 bases from J, with 9 bases in between. This receptor was taken from a woman in her thirties in good health and CMV-seropositive. The chain uses TRBV6-1 and TRBJ1-1; D gene uncertain. The sequencing sample was made of PBMCs. Here the CDR3 DNA reads TGTGCCACACGACGGGTGAACACTGAAGCTTTCTTT. This sequence encodes CATRRVNTEAFF.